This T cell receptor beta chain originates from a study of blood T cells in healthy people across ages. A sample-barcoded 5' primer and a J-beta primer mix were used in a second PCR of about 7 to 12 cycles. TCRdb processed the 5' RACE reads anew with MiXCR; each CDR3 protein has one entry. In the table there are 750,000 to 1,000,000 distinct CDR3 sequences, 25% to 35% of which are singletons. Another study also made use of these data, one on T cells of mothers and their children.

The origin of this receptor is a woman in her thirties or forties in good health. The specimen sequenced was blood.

Here the CDR3 reads CASSFAGGPNTDTQYF. The CDR3 nucleotides are TGTGCCAGCAGTTTCGCGGGGGGGCCGAACACAGATACGCAGTATTTT. The chain combines TRBV6-2 or TRBV6-3 with TRBJ2-3, with TRBD2 matching 9 bases. With 4 bases clipped from V and 2 bases from J, the junction kept 7 bases outside the gene matches. This CDR3 has 16 residues. Germline V gene sequence: CDR1 MNHEY, CDR2 SVGEGT.